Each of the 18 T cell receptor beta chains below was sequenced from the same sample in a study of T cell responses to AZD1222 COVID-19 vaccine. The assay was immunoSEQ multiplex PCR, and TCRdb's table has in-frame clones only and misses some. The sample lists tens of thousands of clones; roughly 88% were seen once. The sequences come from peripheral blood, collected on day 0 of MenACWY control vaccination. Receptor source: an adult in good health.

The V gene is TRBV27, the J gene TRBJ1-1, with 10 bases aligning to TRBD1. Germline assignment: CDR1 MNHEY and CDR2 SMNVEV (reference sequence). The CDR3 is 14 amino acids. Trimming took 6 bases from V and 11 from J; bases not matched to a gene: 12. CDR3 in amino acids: CASSYRDRGPVAFF. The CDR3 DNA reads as TGTGCCAGCAGCTACCGGGACAGGGGACCAGTGGCTTTCTTT.

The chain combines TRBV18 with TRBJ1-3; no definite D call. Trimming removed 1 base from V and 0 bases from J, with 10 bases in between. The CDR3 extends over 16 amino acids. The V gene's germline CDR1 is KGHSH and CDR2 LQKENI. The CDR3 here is CASSPLGSGSGNTIYF. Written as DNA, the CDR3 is TGTGCCAGCTCACCACTGGGTTCTGGCTCTGGAAACACCATATATTTT.

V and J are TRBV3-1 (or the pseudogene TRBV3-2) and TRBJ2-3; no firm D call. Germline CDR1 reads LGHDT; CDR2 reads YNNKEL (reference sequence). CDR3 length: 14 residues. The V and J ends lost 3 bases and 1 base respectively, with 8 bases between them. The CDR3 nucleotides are TGTGCCAGCAGCCAGGGTGTCGGCACAGATACGCAGTATTTT. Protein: CASSQGVGTDTQYF.

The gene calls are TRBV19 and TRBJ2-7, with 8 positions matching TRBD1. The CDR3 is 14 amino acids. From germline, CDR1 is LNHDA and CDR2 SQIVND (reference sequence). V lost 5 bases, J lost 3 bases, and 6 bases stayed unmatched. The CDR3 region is CASSPDRAIYEQYF. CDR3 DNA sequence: TGTGCCAGTAGTCCGGACAGGGCAATCTACGAGCAGTACTTC.

CDR3 amino acids: CASGTGATDTQYF. The CDR3 DNA reads as TGCGCCAGCGGCACGGGGGCCACAGATACGCAGTATTTT. The chain carries TRBV5-1 and TRBJ2-3; D is tentatively TRBD1 or TRBD2 (6 bases each). The germline gives CDR1 SGHRS, CDR2 YFSETQ. Deletions cut 7 bases from V and 2 bases from J, with 11 bases between. The CDR3 loop spans 13 amino acids. The variable domain in full, with the rest retrieved from reference TRBV5-1 and TRBJ2-3, is KAGVTQTPRYLIKTRGQQVTLSCSPISGHRSVSWYQQTPGQGLQFLFEYFSETQRNKGNFPGRFSGRQFSNSRSEMNVSTLELGDSALYLCASGTGATDTQYFGPGTRLTVL.

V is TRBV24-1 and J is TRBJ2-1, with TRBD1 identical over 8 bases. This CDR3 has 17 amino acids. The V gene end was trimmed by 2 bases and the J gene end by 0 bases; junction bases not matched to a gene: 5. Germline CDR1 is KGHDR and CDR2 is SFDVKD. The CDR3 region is CATSDSRQGTSYNEQFF. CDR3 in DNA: TGTGCCACCAGTGATTCTAGACAGGGGACCTCCTACAATGAGCAGTTCTTC.

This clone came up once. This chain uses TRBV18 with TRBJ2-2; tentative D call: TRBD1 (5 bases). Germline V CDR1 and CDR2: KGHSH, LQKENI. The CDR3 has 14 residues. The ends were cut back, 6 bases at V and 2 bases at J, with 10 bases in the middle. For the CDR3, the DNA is TGTGCCAGCTCCACGACAGAAAACACCGGGGAGCTGTTTTTT. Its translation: CASSTTENTGELFF.

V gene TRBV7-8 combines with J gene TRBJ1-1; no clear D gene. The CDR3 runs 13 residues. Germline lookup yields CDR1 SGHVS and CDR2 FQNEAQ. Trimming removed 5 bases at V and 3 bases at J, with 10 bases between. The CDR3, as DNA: TGTGCCAGCAGCGCGGCCGAGGACACTGAAGCTTTCTTT. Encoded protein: CASSAAEDTEAFF.

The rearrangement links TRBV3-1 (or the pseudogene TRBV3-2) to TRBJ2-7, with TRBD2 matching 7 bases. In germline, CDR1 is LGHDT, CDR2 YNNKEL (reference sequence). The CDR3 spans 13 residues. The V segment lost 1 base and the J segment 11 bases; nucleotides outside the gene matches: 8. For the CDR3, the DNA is TGTGCCAGCAGCCAAGGGTGGGGGGGACCGGAGTACTTC. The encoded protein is CASSQGWGGPEYF.

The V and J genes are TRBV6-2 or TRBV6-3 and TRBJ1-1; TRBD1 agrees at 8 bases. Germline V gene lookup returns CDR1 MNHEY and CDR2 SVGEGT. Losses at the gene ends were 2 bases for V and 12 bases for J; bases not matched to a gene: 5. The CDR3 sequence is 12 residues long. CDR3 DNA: TGTGCCAGCAGTTACCACAGGGGGTTGACTTTCTTT. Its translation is CASSYHRGLTFF.

CDR3 DNA sequence: TGCAGTGCTCGAGGGGCCAATGAGCAGTTCTTC. Its translation is CSARGANEQFF. The genes are TRBV20-1 and TRBJ2-1; D is possibly TRBD1 or TRBD2 (5 bases each). This CDR3 has 11 residues. CDR1 DFQATT and CDR2 SNEGSKA come from the germline V gene (reference sequence). Trimming pared 5 bases from V and 6 bases from J, leaving 8 bases between.

CDR3 amino acids: CASSFYTGNTIYF. For the CDR3, the DNA is TGTGCCAGCAGCTTCTATACTGGAAACACCATATATTTT. This chain connects TRBV7-2 to TRBJ1-3; D remains unclear. Trimming took off 3 bases at V and 2 bases at J, with 5 bases between the two ends. CDR1 is SGHTA, CDR2 FQGNSA, per germline. The CDR3 length is 13 residues.

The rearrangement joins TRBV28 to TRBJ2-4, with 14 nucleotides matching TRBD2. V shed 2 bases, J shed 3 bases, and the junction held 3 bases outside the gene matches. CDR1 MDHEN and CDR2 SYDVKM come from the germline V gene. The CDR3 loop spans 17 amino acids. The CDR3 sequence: CASSLPGLAGVKNIQYF. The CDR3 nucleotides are TGTGCCAGCAGTTTACCGGGACTAGCGGGGGTCAAAAACATTCAGTACTTC.

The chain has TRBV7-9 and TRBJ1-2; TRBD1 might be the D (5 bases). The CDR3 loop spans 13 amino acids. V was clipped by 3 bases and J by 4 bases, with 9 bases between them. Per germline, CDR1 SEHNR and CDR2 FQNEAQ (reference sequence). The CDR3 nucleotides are TGTGCCAGCAGCTTCGAGGGGACCTATGGCTACACCTTC. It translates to CASSFEGTYGYTF.

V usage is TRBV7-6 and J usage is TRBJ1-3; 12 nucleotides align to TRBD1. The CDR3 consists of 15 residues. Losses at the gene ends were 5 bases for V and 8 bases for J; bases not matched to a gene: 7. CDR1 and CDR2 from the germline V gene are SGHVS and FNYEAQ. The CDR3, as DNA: TGTGCCAGCAGCCCACCGGGACAGGGGGCAGACACCATATATTTT. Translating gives CASSPPGQGADTIYF.

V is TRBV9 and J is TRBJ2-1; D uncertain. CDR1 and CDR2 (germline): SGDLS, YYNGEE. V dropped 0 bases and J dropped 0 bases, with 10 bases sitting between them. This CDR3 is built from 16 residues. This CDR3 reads CASSVVAYSSYNEQFF. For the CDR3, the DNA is TGTGCCAGCAGCGTAGTGGCCTATAGCTCCTACAATGAGCAGTTCTTC.

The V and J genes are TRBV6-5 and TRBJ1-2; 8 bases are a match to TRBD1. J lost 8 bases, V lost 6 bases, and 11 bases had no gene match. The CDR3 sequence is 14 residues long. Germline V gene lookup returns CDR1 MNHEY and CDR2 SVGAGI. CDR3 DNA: TGTGCCAGCAGAAGCGGACAGGGCGATCGGGGCTACACCTTC. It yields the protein CASRSGQGDRGYTF.

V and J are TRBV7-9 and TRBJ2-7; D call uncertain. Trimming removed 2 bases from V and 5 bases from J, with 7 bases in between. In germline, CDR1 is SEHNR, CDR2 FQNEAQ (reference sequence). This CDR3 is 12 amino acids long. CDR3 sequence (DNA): TGTGCCAGCAGCTTAATGTTTAACGAGCAGTACTTC. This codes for CASSLMFNEQYF.